These 12 T cell receptor beta chains were sequenced from one sample in a study of neoadjuvant anti-PD-1 for oral cavity cancer. Profiled with immunoSEQ multiplex PCR; TCRdb holds only in-frame clones, not every one. The sample lists over 11,000 clones; 74% were seen once. Time point defined: after neoadjuvant nivolumab, at surgical resection. Sequencing used PBMCs, obtained after nivolumab (anti-PD-1) treatment. These receptors all stem from a person between 40 and 85 years old with oral cavity squamous cell carcinoma.

The V call is TRBV10-3, the J call TRBJ1-4; no reliable D call. CDR1 is ENHRY and CDR2 is SYGVKD in the germline V gene. V shed 6 bases and J shed 8 bases, with 7 bases lying between them. The CDR3 is made up of 11 amino acids. CDR3 bases: TGTGCCATCAGCCAGGACGAAAAACTGTTTTTT. It translates to CAISQDEKLFF.

The chain uses TRBV9 and TRBJ1-1, with 9 bases identical to TRBD1. Germline lookup yields CDR1 SGDLS and CDR2 YYNGEE. The CDR3 covers 16 residues. The ends lost 3 bases at V and 1 base at J; junction bases unmatched: 7. The CDR3 reads CASSAKPGQGNTEAFF. As DNA, the CDR3 is TGTGCCAGCAGCGCGAAGCCGGGACAGGGGAACACTGAAGCTTTCTTT. The whole variable domain, filled in from reference TRBV9 and TRBJ1-1, reads DSGVTQTPKHLITATGQRVTLRCSPRSGDLSVYWYQQSLDQGLQFLIQYYNGEERAKGNILERFSAQQFPDLHSELNLSSLELGDSALYFCASSAKPGQGNTEAFFGQGTRLTVV.

The gene calls are TRBV5-4 and TRBJ1-1; possible D gene TRBD1, 5 bases. The CDR3 is made up of 18 amino acids. CDR1 SGHNT and CDR2 YYREEE come from the germline V gene (reference sequence). The germline V and J ends were trimmed by 2 bases and 1 base, with 21 bases remaining between them. CDR3 residues: CASSFIVGLGLPNTEAFF. In DNA, the CDR3 is TGTGCCAGCAGCTTTATCGTCGGGTTGGGGCTGCCGAACACTGAAGCTTTCTTT. Drawing the rest from reference TRBV5-4 and TRBJ1-1, the complete variable domain is ETGVTQSPTHLIKTRGQQVTLRCSSQSGHNTVSWYQQALGQGPQFIFQYYREEENGRGNFPPRFSGLQFPNYSSELNVNALELDDSALYLCASSFIVGLGLPNTEAFFGQGTRLTVV.

The chain combines TRBV15 with TRBJ2-5; TRBD1 matches at 8 bases. The CDR3 is made up of 14 amino acids. Per germline, CDR1 LNHNV and CDR2 YYDKDF (reference sequence). With 3 bases clipped from V and 5 bases from J, the junction kept 5 bases outside the gene matches. CDR3 coding DNA: TGTGCCACCAGCAGTACAGGGGGACGGGAGACCCAGTACTTC. It codes for CATSSTGGRETQYF.

The chain joins TRBV27 to TRBJ2-7; tentative D call: TRBD2 (7 bases). Looked up from germline, CDR1 is MNHEY and CDR2 is SMNVEV (reference sequence). Trimming shortened V by 7 bases and J by 6 bases, and 19 bases separated the two germline ends. The CDR3 runs to 14 residues. For the CDR3, the DNA is TGTGCCAGCACCCCGCGGGGGCAGGGCCGCGAGCAGTACTTC. Its protein product is CASTPRGQGREQYF.

The chain links TRBV4-1 to TRBJ2-1; TRBD2 matches 9 bases. The germline CDR1 and CDR2 sequences are MGHRA and YSYEKL. With V trimmed by 1 base and J by 4 bases, 8 bases remained unmatched. The CDR3 contains 17 residues. The CDR3 DNA follows: TGCGCCAGCAGCCAAGGGGCGGGAGGGCCGCGGTACAATGAGCAGTTCTTC. Residues: CASSQGAGGPRYNEQFF.

This chain joins TRBV6-5 and TRBJ1-2; 12 bases align to TRBD1. The length of the CDR3 is 15 residues. With 5 bases clipped from V and 4 bases from J, the junction kept 5 bases outside the gene matches. Germline values: CDR1 MNHEY, CDR2 SVGAGI. CDR3 DNA: TGTGCCAGCAGTACCGGGACAGGGGGCTTCTATGGCTACACCTTC. The encoded protein is CASSTGTGGFYGYTF.

V is TRBV28 and J is TRBJ2-7; D is unresolved. Germline V CDR1 and CDR2: MDHEN, SYDVKM. This CDR3 is 12 amino acids long. The V gene lost 2 bases and the J gene lost 3 bases, with 5 bases spanning the gap. The CDR3 DNA is TGTGCCAGCAGTTTAACCTACTACGAGCAGTACTTC. Its translation is CASSLTYYEQYF.

The chain couples TRBV29-1 to TRBJ2-6; D gene unclear. The CDR3 totals 14 residues. Trimming took off 4 bases at V and 1 base at J, with 8 bases between the two ends. Germline assignment: CDR1 SQVTM and CDR2 ANQGSEA. In DNA, the CDR3 is TGCAGCGTTGGAAGCCAATCTGGGGCCAACGTCCTGACTTTC. This codes for CSVGSQSGANVLTF.

The V gene is TRBV7-8, the J gene TRBJ2-5; D is possibly TRBD2 (6 bases). Germline loops: CDR1 SGHVS, CDR2 FQNEAQ. This CDR3 has 15 residues. The ends were cut back, 1 base at V and 5 bases at J, with 14 bases in the middle. CDR3 loop: CASSLDGGVGETQYF. In nucleotides, the CDR3 is TGTGCCAGCAGCTTAGACGGCGGGGTGGGGGAGACCCAGTACTTC.

This clone was observed once. The CDR3: CASSQEWASGDQETQYF. In DNA form, the CDR3 reads TGCGCCAGCAGCCAAGAATGGGCTAGCGGAGACCAAGAGACCCAGTACTTC. The rearrangement uses TRBV4-1 and TRBJ2-5; TRBD2 matches at 7 bases. The CDR3 spans 17 residues. The V segment lost 0 bases and the J segment 0 bases; nucleotides outside the gene matches: 7. Per the germline V gene, CDR1 is MGHRA and CDR2 is YSYEKL.

The rearrangement joins TRBV5-1 to TRBJ1-4; D is undetermined. Germline V gene lookup returns CDR1 SGHRS and CDR2 YFSETQ. The CDR3 contains 16 residues. Trimming shortened V by 0 bases and J by 2 bases, and 11 bases separated the two germline ends. The DNA of the CDR3 is TGCGCCAGCAGCTTGGGTATCGGCGCGACTAATGAAAAACTGTTTTTT. It translates to CASSLGIGATNEKLFF. Together with reference TRBV5-1 and TRBJ1-4, the CDR3 gives the full variable domain: KAGVTQTPRYLIKTRGQQVTLSCSPISGHRSVSWYQQTPGQGLQFLFEYFSETQRNKGNFPGRFSGRQFSNSRSEMNVSTLELGDSALYLCASSLGIGATNEKLFFGSGTQLSVL.